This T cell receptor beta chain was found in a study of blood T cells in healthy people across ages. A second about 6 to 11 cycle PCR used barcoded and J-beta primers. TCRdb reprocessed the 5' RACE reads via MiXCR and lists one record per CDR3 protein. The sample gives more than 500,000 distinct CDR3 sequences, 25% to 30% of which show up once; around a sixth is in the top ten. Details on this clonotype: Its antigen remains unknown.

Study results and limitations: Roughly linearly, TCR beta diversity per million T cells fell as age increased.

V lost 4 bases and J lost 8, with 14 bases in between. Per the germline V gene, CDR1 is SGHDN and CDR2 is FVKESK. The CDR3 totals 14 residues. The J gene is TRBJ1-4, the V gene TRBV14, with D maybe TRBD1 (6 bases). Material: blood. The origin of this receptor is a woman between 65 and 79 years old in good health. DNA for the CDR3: TGTGCCAGCAGCCTGGAAACAGGGCGAGAAAAACTGTTTTTT. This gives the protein CASSLETGREKLFF.